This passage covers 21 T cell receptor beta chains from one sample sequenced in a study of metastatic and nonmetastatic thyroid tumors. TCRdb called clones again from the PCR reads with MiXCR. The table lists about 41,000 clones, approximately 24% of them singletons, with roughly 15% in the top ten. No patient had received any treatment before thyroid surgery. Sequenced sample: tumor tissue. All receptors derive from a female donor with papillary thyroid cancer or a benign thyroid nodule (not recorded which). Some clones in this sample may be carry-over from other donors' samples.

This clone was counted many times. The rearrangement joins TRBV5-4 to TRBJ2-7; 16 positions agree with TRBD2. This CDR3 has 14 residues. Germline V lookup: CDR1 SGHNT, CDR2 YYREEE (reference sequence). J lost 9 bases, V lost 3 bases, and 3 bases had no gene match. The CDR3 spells CASSSGLAGGVQYF. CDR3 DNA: TGTGCCAGCAGCTCGGGACTAGCGGGAGGGGTGCAGTACTTC. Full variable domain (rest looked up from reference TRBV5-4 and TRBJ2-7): ETGVTQSPTHLIKTRGQQVTLRCSSQSGHNTVSWYQQALGQGPQFIFQYYREEENGRGNFPPRFSGLQFPNYSSELNVNALELDDSALYLCASSSGLAGGVQYFGPGTRLTVT.

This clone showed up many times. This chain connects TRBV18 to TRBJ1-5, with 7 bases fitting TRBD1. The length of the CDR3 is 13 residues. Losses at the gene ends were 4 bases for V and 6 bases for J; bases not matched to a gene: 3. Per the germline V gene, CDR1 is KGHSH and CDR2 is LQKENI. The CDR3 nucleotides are TGTGCCAGCTCACAGGGGGCGTTTCAGCCCCAGCATTTT. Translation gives CASSQGAFQPQHF. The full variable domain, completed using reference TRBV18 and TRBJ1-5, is NAGVMQNPRHLVRRRGQEARLRCSPMKGHSHVYWYRQLPEEGLKFMVYLQKENIIDESGMPKERFSAEFPKEGPSILRIQQVVRGDSAAYFCASSQGAFQPQHFGDGTRLSIL.

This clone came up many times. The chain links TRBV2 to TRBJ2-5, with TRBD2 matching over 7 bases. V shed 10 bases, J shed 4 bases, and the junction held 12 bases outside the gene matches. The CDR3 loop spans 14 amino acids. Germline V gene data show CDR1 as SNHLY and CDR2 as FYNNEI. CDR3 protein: CANSRPSGGETQYF. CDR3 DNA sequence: TGTGCCAACTCCCGGCCATCGGGGGGAGAGACCCAGTACTTC.

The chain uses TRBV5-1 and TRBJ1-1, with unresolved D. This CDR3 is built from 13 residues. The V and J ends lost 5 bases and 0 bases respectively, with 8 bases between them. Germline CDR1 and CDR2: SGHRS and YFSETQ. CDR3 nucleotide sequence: TGCGCCAGCAGTGCCGTTATGAACACTGAAGCTTTCTTT. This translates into CASSAVMNTEAFF.

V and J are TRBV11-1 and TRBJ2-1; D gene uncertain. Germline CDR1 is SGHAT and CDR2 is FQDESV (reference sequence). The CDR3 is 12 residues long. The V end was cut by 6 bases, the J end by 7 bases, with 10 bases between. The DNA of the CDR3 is TGTGCCAGCAGTCAAGGACGTAATGAGCAGTTCTTC. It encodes CASSQGRNEQFF.

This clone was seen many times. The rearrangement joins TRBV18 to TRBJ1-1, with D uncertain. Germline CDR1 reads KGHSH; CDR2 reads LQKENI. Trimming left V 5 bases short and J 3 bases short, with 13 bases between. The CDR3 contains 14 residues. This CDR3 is CASSAQGMDTEAFF. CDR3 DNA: TGTGCCAGCTCAGCACAAGGAATGGACACTGAAGCTTTCTTT.

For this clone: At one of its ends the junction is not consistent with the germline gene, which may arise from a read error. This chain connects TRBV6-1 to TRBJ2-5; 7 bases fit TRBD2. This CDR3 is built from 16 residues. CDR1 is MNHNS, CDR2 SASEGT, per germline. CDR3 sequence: CASILRGWGYQDTQYF. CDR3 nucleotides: TGTGCCAGCATCCTGCGGGGGTGGGGCTACCAAGATACCCAGTACTTC.

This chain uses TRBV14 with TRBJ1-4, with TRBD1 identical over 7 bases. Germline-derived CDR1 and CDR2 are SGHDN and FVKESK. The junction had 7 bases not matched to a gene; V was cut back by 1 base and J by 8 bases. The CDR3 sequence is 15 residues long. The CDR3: CASSQARTGGEKLFF. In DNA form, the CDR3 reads TGTGCCAGCAGCCAAGCCCGGACAGGAGGAGAAAAACTGTTTTTT.

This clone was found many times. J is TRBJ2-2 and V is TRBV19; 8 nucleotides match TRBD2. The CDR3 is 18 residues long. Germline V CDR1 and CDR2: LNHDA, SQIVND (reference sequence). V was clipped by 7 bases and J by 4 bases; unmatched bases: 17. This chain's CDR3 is CASKGGSLREVRTGELFF. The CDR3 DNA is TGTGCCAGTAAGGGGGGAAGTCTGCGGGAGGTTCGCACCGGGGAGCTGTTTTTT.

CDR3 nucleotides: TGCGCCAGCAGCTCCCCGGGACAGGGGGACGGGACAGATACGCAGTATTTT. This sequence encodes CASSSPGQGDGTDTQYF. The gene calls are TRBV5-1 and TRBJ2-3; 11 nucleotides line up with TRBD1. This CDR3 comprises 17 residues. The V gene end was trimmed by 3 bases and the J gene end by 3 bases; junction bases not matched to a gene: 9. CDR1 SGHRS and CDR2 YFSETQ come from the germline V gene.

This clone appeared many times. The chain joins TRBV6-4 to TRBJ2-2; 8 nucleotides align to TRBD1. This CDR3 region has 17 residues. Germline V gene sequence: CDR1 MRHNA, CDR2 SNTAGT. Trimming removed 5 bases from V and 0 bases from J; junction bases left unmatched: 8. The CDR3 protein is CASSRSTGGTNTGELFF. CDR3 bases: TGTGCCAGCAGTCGCTCAACAGGGGGGACGAACACCGGGGAGCTGTTTTTT.

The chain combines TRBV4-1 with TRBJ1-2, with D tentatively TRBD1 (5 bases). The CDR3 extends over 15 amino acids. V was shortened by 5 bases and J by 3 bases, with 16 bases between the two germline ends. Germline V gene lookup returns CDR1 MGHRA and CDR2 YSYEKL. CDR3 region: CASSSSRTGDYGYTF. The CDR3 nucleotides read TGCGCCAGCAGCTCCTCGCGGACGGGGGACTATGGCTACACCTTC.

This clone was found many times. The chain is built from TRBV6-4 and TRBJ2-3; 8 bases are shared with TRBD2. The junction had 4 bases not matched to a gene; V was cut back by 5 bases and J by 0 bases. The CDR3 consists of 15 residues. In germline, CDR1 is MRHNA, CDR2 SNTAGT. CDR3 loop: CASSQVAGSTDTQYF. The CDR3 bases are TGTGCCAGCAGTCAAGTAGCGGGGAGCACAGATACGCAGTATTTT.

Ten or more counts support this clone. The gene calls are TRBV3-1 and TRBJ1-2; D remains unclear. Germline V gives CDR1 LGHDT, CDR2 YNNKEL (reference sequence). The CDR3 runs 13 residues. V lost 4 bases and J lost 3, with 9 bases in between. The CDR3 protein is CASSPRRDYGYTF. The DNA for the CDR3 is TGTGCCAGCAGCCCCCGTAGGGACTATGGCTACACCTTC.

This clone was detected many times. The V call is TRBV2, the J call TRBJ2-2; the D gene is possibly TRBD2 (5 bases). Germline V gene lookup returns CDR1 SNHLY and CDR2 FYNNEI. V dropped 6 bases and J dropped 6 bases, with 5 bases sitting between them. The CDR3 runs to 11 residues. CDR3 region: CASRGAGELFF. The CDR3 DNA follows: TGTGCCAGCAGGGGAGCCGGGGAGCTGTTTTTT.

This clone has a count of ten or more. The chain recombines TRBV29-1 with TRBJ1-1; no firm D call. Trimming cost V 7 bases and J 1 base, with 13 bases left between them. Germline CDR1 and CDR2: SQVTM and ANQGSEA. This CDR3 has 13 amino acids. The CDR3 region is CSARPGSNTEAFF. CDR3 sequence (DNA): TGCAGCGCGCGACCAGGCTCGAACACTGAAGCTTTCTTT.

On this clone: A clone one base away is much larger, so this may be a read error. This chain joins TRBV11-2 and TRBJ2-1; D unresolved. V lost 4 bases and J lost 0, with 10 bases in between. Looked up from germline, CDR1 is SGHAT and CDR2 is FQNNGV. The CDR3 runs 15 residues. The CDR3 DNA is TGTGCCAGCAGCTCCCTACGGGTCTCCTACAATGAGCAGTTCTTC. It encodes CASSSLRVSYNEQFF.

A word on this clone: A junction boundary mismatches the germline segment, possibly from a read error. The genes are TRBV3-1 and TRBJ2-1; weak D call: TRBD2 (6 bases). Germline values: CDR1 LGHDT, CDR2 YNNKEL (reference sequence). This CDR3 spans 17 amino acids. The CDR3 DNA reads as TGTGCCGGCAGCCATAACTTTCCGGCCGGGACTCCTTATGAGCAGTTCTTC. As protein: CAGSHNFPAGTPYEQFF.

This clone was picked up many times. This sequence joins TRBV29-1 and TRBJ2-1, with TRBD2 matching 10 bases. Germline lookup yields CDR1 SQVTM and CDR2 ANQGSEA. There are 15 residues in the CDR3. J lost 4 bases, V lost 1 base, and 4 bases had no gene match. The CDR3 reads CSVEGGSGRYNEQFF. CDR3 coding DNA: TGCAGCGTTGAAGGGGGTAGCGGGAGGTACAATGAGCAGTTCTTC.

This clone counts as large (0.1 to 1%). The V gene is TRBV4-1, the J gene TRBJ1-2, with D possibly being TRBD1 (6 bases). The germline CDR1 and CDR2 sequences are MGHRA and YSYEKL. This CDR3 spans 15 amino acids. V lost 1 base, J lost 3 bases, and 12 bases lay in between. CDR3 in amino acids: CASSQARGDDYGYTF. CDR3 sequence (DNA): TGCGCCAGCAGCCAAGCCAGGGGAGATGACTATGGCTACACCTTC.

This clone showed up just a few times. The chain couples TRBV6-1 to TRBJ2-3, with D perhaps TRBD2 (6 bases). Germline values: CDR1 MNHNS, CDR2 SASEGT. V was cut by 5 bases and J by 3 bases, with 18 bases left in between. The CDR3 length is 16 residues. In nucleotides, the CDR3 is TGTGCCAGCAGTACGGCCGGGACTGGCGGGACAGATACGCAGTATTTT. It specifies CASSTAGTGGTDTQYF.